A selection of T cell receptor beta chains follows, all from one sample in a study of cytomegalovirus exposure and HLA in healthy donors. TCRdb's copy holds only in-frame clones and misses some; the assay was immunoSEQ multiplex PCR. The sample consists of 160,000 or so clones, 70% to 80% of them appearing once. Sequenced input: PBMCs. Receptor source: a man younger than 35 in good health and CMV-seropositive. The CDR3 runs from the conserved cysteine through the conserved F or W. Each record gives: V gene, J gene, D gene, clone size, CDR3 protein, CDR3 DNA. A D gene is named only where the DNA matches it firmly. Only part of the rows carry a size: once, few, many, or a class if the clone is expanded.

TRBV7-2	TRBJ2-2	.	.	CASSLEVITVTGELFF	TGTGCCAGCAGCTTAGAAGTTATCACGGTCACCGGGGAGCTGTTTTTT
TRBV18	TRBJ1-1	TRBD1	.	CASSPGQGAKAFF	TGTGCCAGCTCACCAGGACAGGGGGCCAAAGCTTTCTTT
TRBV9	TRBJ2-5	.	.	CASSPTFHLQETQYF	TGTGCCAGCAGCCCTACGTTCCACCTCCAAGAGACCCAGTACTTC
TRBV4-1	TRBJ2-1	.	.	CASSQAGEQFF	TGCGCCAGCAGCCAAGCAGGGGAGCAGTTCTTC
TRBV19	TRBJ1-5	.	.	CASSIAGYSNQPQHF	TGTGCCAGTAGTATCGCAGGTTATAGCAATCAGCCCCAGCATTTT
TRBV7-9	TRBJ2-3	TRBD1	.	CAVAKQGERDTQYF	TGTGCCGTTGCGAAGCAGGGGGAAAGGGATACGCAGTATTTT
TRBV4-1	TRBJ1-1	.	few	CASSQQGRDTEAFF	TGCGCCAGCAGCCAACAGGGTCGGGACACTGAAGCTTTCTTT
TRBV27	TRBJ2-7	.	.	CASSLSPTEQEQYF	TGTGCCAGCAGTTTATCTCCGACTGAACAAGAGCAGTACTTC
TRBV6-1	TRBJ1-1	TRBD1	.	CASRVQGALNTEAFF	TGTGCCAGCAGGGTACAGGGGGCCCTGAACACTGAAGCTTTCTTT
TRBV2	TRBJ2-7	TRBD2	.	CASSDGAGGPSEQYF	TGTGCCAGCAGTGATGGGGCGGGAGGGCCTAGCGAGCAGTACTTC
TRBV7-2	TRBJ2-7	TRBD1	.	CASSPRTGGLYEQYF	TGTGCCAGCAGCCCGAGGACAGGGGGCCTCTACGAGCAGTACTTC
TRBV4-3	TRBJ2-7	.	.	CASSQDYRESYEQYF	TGCGCCAGCAGCCAAGATTACAGGGAGTCCTACGAGCAGTACTTC
TRBV19	TRBJ2-1	TRBD2	.	CASRGSLWRETYNEQFF	TGTGCCAGTAGGGGGAGTCTTTGGCGGGAGACCTACAATGAGCAGTTCTTC
TRBV7-2	TRBJ1-5	.	.	CASSLASFDSNQPQHF	TGTGCCAGCAGCTTAGCGAGTTTTGATAGCAATCAGCCCCAGCATTTT
TRBV18	TRBJ2-7	.	once	CASSPNRVSSYEQYF	TGTGCCAGCTCTCCAAACAGGGTTAGTTCCTACGAGCAGTACTTC
TRBV15	TRBJ1-4	TRBD1	.	CATSRDLGQLKLFF	TGTGCCACCAGCAGAGATTTGGGACAGCTTAAACTGTTTTTT
TRBV28	TRBJ2-1	TRBD2	.	CASRLAGEGVDEQFF	TGTGCCAGCAGACTAGCGGGAGAGGGGGTCGATGAGCAGTTCTTC
TRBV30	TRBJ1-4	TRBD1	.	CACTDRAGGKLFF	TGTGCCTGTACCGACCGCGCAGGGGGAAAACTGTTTTTT
TRBV7-2	TRBJ1-5	.	.	CAFPGGGVNQPQHF	TGTGCCTTCCCTGGTGGGGGCGTAAATCAGCCCCAGCATTTT
TRBV27	TRBJ2-7	.	.	CASSSSRGSYEQYF	TGTGCCAGCAGTTCATCCCGGGGCTCCTACGAGCAGTACTTC
TRBV19	TRBJ2-6	TRBD1	once	CASSEPGQFTGANVLTF	TGTGCCAGTAGCGAGCCGGGACAGTTCACTGGGGCCAACGTCCTGACTTTC
TRBV4-1	TRBJ2-7	.	.	CASSQVLSGVSQSYEQYF	TGCGCCAGCAGCCAAGTTTTGTCAGGGGTTAGTCAGTCCTACGAGCAGTACTTC
TRBV27	TRBJ1-1	TRBD1	.	CASSLRQGWTEAFF	TGTGCCAGCAGTTTACGACAGGGGTGGACTGAAGCTTTCTTT
TRBV4-1	TRBJ2-5	TRBD2	.	CASSQGAAGVETQYF	TGCGCCAGCAGCCAAGGCGCCGCGGGAGTAGAGACCCAGTACTTC
TRBV30	TRBJ2-1	TRBD2	.	CAWSVVWTSGRNEQFF	TGTGCCTGGAGTGTAGTGTGGACTAGCGGGAGAAATGAGCAGTTCTTC
TRBV4-2	TRBJ2-1	TRBD2	.	CASSLAGARNEQFF	TGTGCCAGCAGCCTAGCGGGGGCGAGGAATGAGCAGTTCTTC
TRBV9	TRBJ1-2	TRBD1	.	CASSARQGSNYGYTF	TGTGCCAGCAGCGCAAGACAGGGGAGTAACTATGGCTACACCTTC
TRBV7-9	TRBJ2-7	TRBD1	.	CASSQGQTYEQYF	TGTGCCAGCAGCCAGGGACAGACTTACGAGCAGTACTTC
TRBV7-2	TRBJ2-2	.	.	CASSLVLRGELFF	TGTGCCAGCAGCTTAGTACTGCGGGGGGAGCTGTTTTTT
TRBV10-1	TRBJ2-7	TRBD1	.	CANWTGGYEQYF	TGCGCCAACTGGACAGGGGGCTACGAGCAGTACTTC
TRBV11-3	TRBJ1-5	.	.	CASSSGQNQPQHF	TGTGCCAGCAGCTCCGGACAAAACCAGCCCCAGCATTTT
TRBV10-3	TRBJ2-5	TRBD1	.	CAISESRRQGTETQYF	TGTGCCATCAGTGAGTCTCGAAGACAGGGGACAGAGACCCAGTACTTC
TRBV29-1	TRBJ2-7	TRBD1	.	CSVGGQPYEQYF	TGCAGCGTTGGGGGACAGCCATACGAGCAGTACTTC
TRBV6-1	TRBJ1-5	TRBD1	.	CASRGTGSLPQHF	TGTGCCAGCAGAGGGACAGGGTCGTTGCCCCAGCATTTT
TRBV11-2	TRBJ1-1	TRBD1	.	CASSRQGGTEAFF	TGTGCCAGCAGCCGACAGGGGGGCACTGAAGCTTTCTTT
TRBV5-1	TRBJ2-7	.	.	CASRLSTDFYEQYF	TGCGCCAGCAGGCTATCTACAGATTTCTACGAGCAGTACTTC
TRBV28	TRBJ2-2	TRBD1	.	CASRWGRTGSVVELFF	TGTGCCAGCAGGTGGGGAAGGACAGGGAGTGTCGTGGAGCTGTTTTTT
TRBV7-9	TRBJ2-6	.	.	CASSQGGGANVLTF	TGTGCCAGCAGCCAGGGGGGTGGGGCCAACGTCCTGACTTTC
TRBV27	TRBJ2-7	TRBD1	.	CASWARDRGSYEQYF	TGTGCCAGCTGGGCCCGGGACAGGGGATCCTACGAGCAGTACTTC
TRBV9	TRBJ1-1	TRBD1	.	CASSVVPGQGEAFF	TGTGCCAGCAGCGTAGTACCGGGACAGGGAGAAGCTTTCTTT
TRBV6-1	TRBJ2-2	.	.	CASSEGSGDTGELFF	TGTGCCAGCAGTGAAGGCTCGGGGGATACCGGGGAGCTGTTTTTT
TRBV7-9	TRBJ1-3	.	.	CASSLGLSGNTIYF	TGTGCCAGCAGCTTGGGCCTCTCTGGAAACACCATATATTTT
TRBV27	TRBJ2-1	TRBD2	.	CASSLKQTLNLAGELYNEQFF	TGTGCCAGCAGTTTAAAACAGACGCTAAACCTAGCGGGGGAATTATACAATGAGCAGTTCTTC
TRBV7-9	TRBJ2-7	TRBD2	.	CASSTRTSGHYEQYF	TGTGCCAGCAGCACTAGGACTAGCGGCCACTACGAGCAGTACTTC
TRBV10-2	TRBJ2-2	.	.	CASSRTIANTGELFF	TGCGCCAGCAGTCGGACTATCGCGAACACCGGGGAGCTGTTTTTT
TRBV27	TRBJ2-1	.	once	CASSLSPPGVRYNEQFF	TGTGCCAGCAGTTTATCCCCACCGGGAGTCCGATACAATGAGCAGTTCTTC
TRBV9	TRBJ2-2	.	.	CASSALGAGELFF	TGTGCCAGCAGCGCACTTGGGGCTGGGGAGCTGTTTTTT
TRBV9	TRBJ1-1	TRBD1	once	CASSEGQVNTEAFF	TGTGCCAGCAGCGAGGGACAGGTGAACACTGAAGCTTTCTTT
TRBV9	TRBJ2-4	.	.	CASRGTKNIQYF	TGTGCCAGCAGGGGCACCAAAAACATTCAGTACTTC
TRBV19	TRBJ2-3	.	.	CASKGRPGQFSTDTQYF	TGTGCCAGTAAAGGGAGGCCTGGACAATTCAGCACAGATACGCAGTATTTT
TRBV9	TRBJ2-6	.	.	CASSAETDYSGANVLTF	TGTGCCAGCAGCGCAGAGACGGACTACTCTGGGGCCAACGTCCTGACTTTC
TRBV2	TRBJ2-2	.	once	CASRGAELDWRTGELFF	TGTGCCAGCCGGGGGGCGGAACTAGACTGGCGCACCGGGGAGCTGTTTTTT
TRBV29-1	TRBJ2-1	.	.	CSVIDLLPNEQFF	TGCAGCGTAATCGATCTGCTACCCAATGAGCAGTTCTTC
TRBV29-1	TRBJ2-1	.	.	CSGGGGGFNEQFF	TGCAGCGGTGGCGGTGGGGGGTTCAATGAGCAGTTCTTC
TRBV18	TRBJ1-4	.	.	CASSPRIDEKLFF	TGTGCCAGCTCGCCGCGCATAGATGAAAAACTGTTTTTT
TRBV5-1	TRBJ2-7	.	.	CASSLGGLTYEQYF	TGCGCCAGCAGCTTGGGGGGCCTTACCTACGAGCAGTACTTC
TRBV2	TRBJ2-4	TRBD2	.	CASRAPSGRGGGNIQYF	TGTGCCAGCCGTGCCCCTAGCGGGAGAGGGGGCGGAAACATTCAGTACTTC
TRBV5-1	TRBJ2-1	TRBD1	.	CASSWTGNEQFF	TGCGCCAGCAGCTGGACAGGGAATGAGCAGTTCTTC
TRBV7-2	TRBJ2-1	TRBD2	.	CASSLALQGTSGRVYEQFF	TGTGCCAGCAGCTTAGCCCTTCAAGGGACTAGCGGGAGGGTCTATGAGCAGTTCTTC
TRBV4-2	TRBJ1-2	TRBD1	.	CASSPGTGGYGYTF	TGTGCCAGCAGCCCCGGGACAGGGGGCTATGGCTACACCTTC